This TCR beta chain is from a study of blood T cells in healthy people across ages (dated by TCRdb to the mid-2010s). For the wider study: In model experiments, roughly one uniquely barcoded TCR beta cDNA molecule per two T cells was captured by template switching. Using deep sequencing normalized with unique cDNA molecular identifiers, the study measured how TCR beta repertoire diversity changes with age. The donors were split into four age groups: young (average around 17 years), middle-aged (39), aged (roughly 65) and long-lived (about 74). To avoid experimental bias, donors of different ages were spread randomly across the sequencing lanes. Using the same blood draw, the study looked at two additional independent replicas of 1 million unique cDNA reads for two donors, one aged 18 to 29 and the other aged 80 or older. Broad study findings and their caveats: Bulk unsorted PBMC profiling prevented conclusive comparison of naive and antigen-experienced compartments. Because the CMV infection status of the donors was unknown, age-related changes in expanded clonotypes may potentially have been confounded. Estimates of total diversity based on one million sequenced T cells were regarded as lower bounds and as underestimates. The long-lived group showed more naive CD4+ T cells, fewer expanded clones and increased TCR diversity than the aged group, suggesting age selection. As age increased, observed TCR beta diversity per million T cells dropped in a roughly linear way, and a significant reduction was already evident by age 40. A strong correlation was found between observed TCR beta diversity and the percentage of naive T cells measured by flow cytometry.

The approximately 39 donors, aged roughly 6 to 95 years, were systemically healthy Caucasian individuals from Russia. Each donor gave ten milliliters of peripheral blood, drawn into EDTA-treated Vacutainer tubes. Ficoll-Paque density-gradient centrifugation was used to isolate PBMCs, with at least 6.5 million obtained per sample. Trizol reagent was used to extract total RNA from the PBMCs, yielding at least 6 micrograms per sample. The percentages of naive CD45RAhigh/CD27high T cells were determined by flow cytometry on a PBMC aliquot from every donor. The protocol used for the library was 5' RACE. The data were produced on an Illumina HiSeq 2500. The second PCR ran for about 6 to 11 cycles and used a J-beta primer mix along with a sample-barcoded 5' primer. Each TCR beta cDNA molecule received a unique molecular identifier from a template-switch 5' adaptor carrying 12 random nucleotides. At least 2.5 million CDR3-containing paired-end reads were obtained from each sample. First-strand cDNA was synthesized from all RNA with the Mint cDNA synthesis kit, primed by a TRBC-specific oligonucleotide. After uracil-DNA glycosylase treatment, a first 18-cycle PCR used universal primers M1SS and BC2_uni_R on all cDNA. Under the source paper's analysis protocol: Normalization of each sample was performed by random selection of 1 million high-quality reads, each carrying a distinct molecular identifier. Instead of being binned into consensus sequences, reads with shared molecular identifiers were discarded. MiTCR, run with a Q25 quality threshold and the strictest error-elimination algorithm, handled CDR3 identification, clonotype clustering and error correction. A nonparametric unseen species model using Euler transformation provided a lower-bound estimate of total TCR beta diversity. The public sequencing data were trimmed at Q25 with fastp and processed into clonotypes with MiXCR by TCRdb, which kept only in-frame beta chains. CDR3 protein duplicates are merged, each entry listing the most common genes and DNA. TCRdb's processing, not the study's, gives the V and J calls here. Present in this sample are roughly 860,000 distinct CDR3 sequences, about 59% of which were seen just once. The ten top clones hold around a quarter of the sample.

The CDR3 spans 15 residues, from the cysteine through the phenylalanine. Only the CDR3 part of the read is kept: 45 bases, read in frame from the first base. CDR1 and CDR2 were assigned from the germline V gene as LGHNA and YSLEER. Between the V and J ends, shortened by 3 bases and 0 bases respectively, the junction contains 6 bases. A remark on this clonotype: Its antigen has not been determined. No quality values exist for individual bases; no much larger clone is one base distant.

The sample consisted of blood. The chain links TRBV4-3 with TRBJ2-6; TRBD1 could be the D gene, as 5 bases match. This receptor was taken from a man aged 25-45 years in good health. The CDR3 in this case is CASSHTGSGANVLTF. The nucleotide sequence is TGCGCCAGCAGCCACACAGGCTCTGGGGCCAACGTCCTGACTTTC.